What follows are 27 T cell receptor beta chains derived from one specimen sequenced in a study of T-cell reconstitution after alpha-beta-depleted transplantation in children. A library of TCRbeta sequences, prepared with unique molecular identifiers, was generated. Each CDR3 protein gets one entry after TCRdb re-called the PCR reads with MiXCR. The top ten hold roughly 5.5% of the sample, which has fewer than 550,000 distinct CDR3 sequences, about 11% seen once. The sample in question was PBMCs from the stem cell graft donor, obtained from the stem cell graft. These receptors all stem from a human donor who donated a stem cell graft to a child with acute myeloid leukemia.

The chain carries TRBV6-5 and TRBJ2-3, with 7 bases matching TRBD1. Germline CDR1 reads MNHEY; CDR2 reads SVGAGI. CDR3 length: 15 residues. V shed 0 bases and J 1 base; nucleotides not matched to a gene: 1. CDR3 amino acids: CASSYSQGGTDTQYF. Here the CDR3 DNA reads TGTGCCAGCAGTTACTCGCAGGGGGGCACAGATACGCAGTATTTT.

In its sample, this clonotype was seen a few times. The rearrangement links TRBV3-1 to TRBJ1-2; a weak D match, TRBD1 (5 bases). V dropped 0 bases and J dropped 6 bases, with 11 bases sitting between them. The germline V gene encodes CDR1 LGHDT and CDR2 YNNKEL (reference sequence). CDR3 length equals 14 residues. CDR3 region: CASSQEGGGHGYTF. The CDR3 DNA reads as TGTGCCAGCAGCCAAGAGGGTGGGGGACATGGCTACACCTTC.

This clonotype came up a few times. The rearrangement links TRBV29-1 to TRBJ2-3; D gene ambiguous. This CDR3 is 15 amino acids long. V lost 3 bases, J lost 6 bases, and 19 bases lay in between. In germline, CDR1 is SQVTM, CDR2 ANQGSEA. The CDR3, as DNA: TGCAGCGTTGACAGCGAGACGGCATGGGTGGATACGCAGTATTTT. This gives the protein CSVDSETAWVDTQYF.

This clonotype has only a few counts. V usage is TRBV4-1 and J usage is TRBJ1-3, with D hard to call. V lost 0 bases, J lost 8 bases, and 8 bases lay in between. The germline CDR1 and CDR2 sequences are MGHRA and YSYEKL. The CDR3 covers 13 residues. The CDR3 DNA reads as TGCGCCAGCAGCCAAGATGTTCCTGACACCATATATTTT. Its protein is CASSQDVPDTIYF.

The chain couples TRBV7-3 to TRBJ1-1; 8 bases map to TRBD1. The trim removed 4 bases at V and 3 bases at J, leaving 7 bases unmatched. Germline CDR1 SGHTA, CDR2 FQGTGA. The CDR3 length is 15 residues. CDR3 loop: CASSSIGQGDTEAFF. CDR3 coding DNA: TGTGCCAGCAGCTCGATCGGACAGGGAGACACTGAAGCTTTCTTT.

This clonotype was recorded many times. V gene TRBV12-3 or TRBV12-4 combines with J gene TRBJ2-3; TRBD2 might be the D (5 bases). V was clipped by 10 bases and J by 0 bases, with 11 bases between them. CDR3 length equals 13 residues. CDR3 region: CATSPGSTDTQYF. The CDR3 DNA sequence: TGTGCCACCTCTCCGGGGAGCACAGATACGCAGTATTTT.

This clonotype was observed a few times. The genes are TRBV20-1 and TRBJ2-5, with a weak D call TRBD2 (6 bases). Trimming removed 8 bases at V and 7 bases at J, with 20 bases between. CDR1 is DFQATT, CDR2 SNEGSKA, per germline (reference sequence). The CDR3 is 13 amino acids. CDR3 sequence: CSSGLPRSGTQYF. The CDR3 region has the DNA TGCAGTTCGGGACTCCCCCGGTCGGGGACCCAGTACTTC.

In its sample, this clonotype was seen many times. V gene TRBV20-1 combines with J gene TRBJ2-5; 8 nucleotides agree with TRBD2. Germline CDR1 and CDR2: DFQATT and SNEGSKA (reference sequence). CDR3 length equals 14 residues. V trimming: 1 base; J trimming: 2 bases; junction bases outside the gene matches: 3. The CDR3 DNA reads as TGCAGTGCTAGAGCCCCTAGCGGGCAAGAGACCCAGTACTTC. Translating gives CSARAPSGQETQYF.

The J gene is TRBJ2-7, the V gene TRBV7-9; 7 positions match TRBD2. V lost 5 bases to trimming and J lost 3 bases; unmatched junction nucleotides: 7. Germline lookup yields CDR1 SEHNR and CDR2 FQNEAQ (reference sequence). This CDR3 is built from 14 residues. The CDR3, as DNA: TGTGCCAGCAGCCCAGCGGGGTCGGGCTACGAGCAGTACGTC. Translation gives CASSPAGSGYEQYV.

There are a few counts of this clonotype. The rearrangement uses TRBV5-6 and TRBJ1-5; no clear D gene. The CDR3 has 15 amino acids. V was shortened by 0 bases and J by 7 bases, with 14 bases between the two germline ends. The germline V gene has CDR1 SGHDT and CDR2 YYEEEE. The CDR3 DNA reads as TGTGCCAGCAGCTTGGAGGGTAGGAGTGGGCAGCCCCAGCATTTT. Its translation is CASSLEGRSGQPQHF.

This rearrangement joins TRBV7-8 to TRBJ2-3; 9 positions agree with TRBD2. Germline V gene data show CDR1 as SGHVS and CDR2 as FQNEAQ. The ends lost 1 base at V and 5 bases at J; junction bases unmatched: 19. This CDR3 spans 20 amino acids. This CDR3 is CASSLVGPARLAGGLDTQYF. The CDR3 region has the DNA TGTGCCAGCAGCTTAGTCGGCCCTGCTCGGCTTGCGGGGGGGCTAGATACGCAGTATTTT.

This clonotype appeared a few times. This chain joins TRBV12-3 or TRBV12-4 and TRBJ2-7, with 7 bases identical to TRBD1. The length of the CDR3 is 13 residues. The V gene end was trimmed by 3 bases and the J gene end by 5 bases; junction bases not matched to a gene: 4. The CDR3 coding sequence is TGTGCCAGCAGTTTTGGGACAGAGGACGAGCAGTACTTC. Encoded protein: CASSFGTEDEQYF.

This sequence joins TRBV11-2 and TRBJ2-2; D may match TRBD1 or TRBD2 (6 bases each). Trimming stripped 5 bases from V and 0 bases from J, with 13 bases between. The germline gives CDR1 SGHAT, CDR2 FQNNGV. This CDR3 has 16 amino acids. CDR3 DNA: TGTGCCAGCAGCCGCTACGGGGGCGCGAACACCGGGGAGCTGTTTTTT. It specifies CASSRYGGANTGELFF.

This chain links TRBV6-1 with TRBJ1-2; D perhaps matches TRBD1 (5 bases). Trimming stripped 6 bases from V and 3 bases from J, with 20 bases between. The CDR3 covers 16 residues. Germline V CDR1 and CDR2: MNHNS, SASEGT. The CDR3 coding sequence is TGTGCCAGCAGCCGAGAGGGGTGGGACCCCCACTATGGCTACACCTTC. It is translated as CASSREGWDPHYGYTF.

This clonotype was detected only a few times. The chain combines TRBV15 with TRBJ2-2, with 9 bases identical to TRBD2. Germline CDR1 reads LNHNV; CDR2 reads YYDKDF (reference sequence). After removal of 6 bases from V and 8 bases from J, the junction contained 4 bases not matched to a gene. The CDR3 sequence is 13 residues long. The CDR3 DNA reads TGTGCCACCAGGGGTAGCGGGAGTGGGGAGCTGTTTTTT. Its translation is CATRGSGSGELFF.

This clonotype was found a few times. The chain has TRBV12-3 or TRBV12-4 and TRBJ1-4; D is undetermined. V lost 1 base, J lost 2 bases, and 5 bases lay in between. The CDR3 length is 14 residues. The CDR3 nucleotides read TGTGCCAGCAGTTTAGTGGGGACTAATGAAAAACTGTTTTTT. It codes for CASSLVGTNEKLFF.

This clonotype occurred many times. This chain uses TRBV7-2 with TRBJ2-1; D possibly corresponds to TRBD1 (7 bases). Trimming left V 1 base short and J 8 bases short, with 15 bases between. CDR3 length: 15 amino acids. Germline CDR1 reads SGHTA; CDR2 reads FQGNSA. CDR3 bases: TGTGCCAGCAGCTTAGGGGCAGGAGGGGGCTATGAGCAGTTCTTC. It translates to CASSLGAGGGYEQFF.

This clonotype was seen many times. The chain joins TRBV29-1 to TRBJ2-1; 12 nucleotides line up with TRBD1. The CDR3 sequence is 14 residues long. Germline V gene data show CDR1 as SQVTM and CDR2 as ANQGSEA. V shed 3 bases, J shed 5 bases, and the junction held 2 bases outside the gene matches. The CDR3 loop is CSVEGQGADNEQFF. CDR3 coding DNA: TGCAGCGTTGAGGGACAGGGGGCCGACAATGAGCAGTTCTTC.

Ten or more counts support this clonotype. The CDR3 DNA reads TGCGCCAGCAGCTTACAGACCTCTTCCTACGAGCAGTACTTC. This encodes CASSLQTSSYEQYF. The V gene is TRBV5-1, the J gene TRBJ2-7; D call uncertain. Trimming removed 2 bases from V and 1 base from J, with 10 bases in between. Germline loops: CDR1 SGHRS, CDR2 YFSETQ. The CDR3 runs to 14 residues.

This clonotype was detected ten times or more. This sequence joins TRBV20-1 and TRBJ1-1, with D possibly matching TRBD1 (5 bases). The CDR3 extends over 12 amino acids. The V gene lost 6 bases and the J gene lost 6 bases, with 14 bases spanning the gap. Germline V gene sequence: CDR1 DFQATT, CDR2 SNEGSKA (reference sequence). CDR3 DNA sequence: TGCAGTGCCGTATCGGGGGACTCTGAAGCTTTCTTT. Translated: CSAVSGDSEAFF.

This clonotype was seen a few times. The V gene is TRBV2, the J gene TRBJ2-5; no reliable D call. The V gene's germline CDR1 is SNHLY and CDR2 FYNNEI. This CDR3 region has 15 residues. V was clipped by 4 bases and J by 0 bases, with 12 bases between them. The CDR3 loop is CASSVLIGDQETQYF. CDR3 bases: TGTGCCAGCAGTGTTTTGATCGGTGACCAAGAGACCCAGTACTTC.

This clonotype came up a few times. The chain has TRBV6-2 or TRBV6-3 and TRBJ1-1; D remains unclear. Trimming cost V 6 bases and J 8 bases, with 13 bases left between them. There are 12 residues in the CDR3. In germline, CDR1 is MNHEY, CDR2 SVGEGT. CDR3 coding DNA: TGTGCCAGCAGCCGGCCCTCGGGCGAAGCTTTCTTT. Amino acids: CASSRPSGEAFF.

The gene calls are TRBV6-5 and TRBJ2-3; TRBD1 matches at 8 bases. V gave up 1 base and J gave up 4 bases; unmatched junction bases: 10. CDR1 and CDR2 (germline): MNHEY, SVGAGI. The CDR3 is 17 amino acids. The CDR3 loop is CASSYFAFGQGADTQYF. The CDR3 coding sequence is TGTGCCAGCAGTTACTTCGCATTTGGACAGGGCGCAGATACGCAGTATTTT.

The J gene is TRBJ2-7, the V gene TRBV20-1, with 7 bases fitting TRBD2. The CDR3 loop spans 15 amino acids. The V gene's germline CDR1 is DFQATT and CDR2 SNEGSKA (reference sequence). The ends lost 0 bases at V and 4 bases at J; junction bases unmatched: 9. The DNA of the CDR3 is TGCAGTGCTAGAGATCCGGGTAGCGGGTCTTACGAGCAGTACTTC. Translating it yields CSARDPGSGSYEQYF.

There are many counts of this clonotype. This chain connects TRBV13 to TRBJ1-3; 7 bases line up with TRBD1. The germline V gene has CDR1 PRHDT and CDR2 FYEKMQ (reference sequence). V trimming: 0 bases; J trimming: 4 bases; junction bases outside the gene matches: 0. The CDR3 loop spans 14 amino acids. The CDR3 sequence: CASSLGTGGNTIYF. The CDR3 region has the DNA TGTGCCAGCAGCTTAGGGACAGGGGGAAACACCATATATTTT.

The V and J genes are TRBV20-1 and TRBJ2-1, with 9 positions matching TRBD2. The CDR3 is 15 residues long. Per the germline V gene, CDR1 is DFQATT and CDR2 is SNEGSKA (reference sequence). J gave up 4 bases and V 3 bases, and 7 bases lay outside the gene matches. CDR3 sequence (DNA): TGCAGTGCTAGGGCCCTAGCGGGAAAGTACAATGAGCAGTTCTTC. Translating gives CSARALAGKYNEQFF.

This clonotype was seen ten or more times. The rearrangement links TRBV10-3 to TRBJ2-3, with a possible D match to TRBD2 (5 bases). Germline values: CDR1 ENHRY, CDR2 SYGVKD. Trimming took 3 bases from V and 4 from J, leaving 20 bases between them. The CDR3 has 17 amino acids. The CDR3, as DNA: TGTGCCATCAGTGAACGGACTTTCGCCCGACAAGCAGATACGCAGTATTTT. Its translation: CAISERTFARQADTQYF.